One sample yielded the 6 T cell receptor beta chains listed below, sequenced in a study of T cell responses to AZD1222 COVID-19 vaccine. Profiled with immunoSEQ multiplex PCR; TCRdb holds only in-frame clones, not every one. The sample comprises about 120,000 clones, around 91% of which are singletons, and more than 1.5% rests with the top ten. Sequences were derived from peripheral blood, sampled 28 days after the second AZD1222 dose. All receptors derive from an adult who received the AZD1222 COVID-19 vaccine.

The V gene is TRBV30, the J gene TRBJ2-7; 9 nucleotides agree with TRBD1. Looked up from germline, CDR1 is GTSNPN and CDR2 is SVGIG (reference sequence). V lost 1 base, J lost 7 bases, and 11 bases stayed unmatched. The CDR3 runs to 15 residues. CDR3 DNA sequence: TGTGCCTGGAGTGCATTCGGACAGGGGCAGAGTGAGCAGTACTTC. Its translation: CAWSAFGQGQSEQYF.

The gene calls are TRBV18 and TRBJ1-1; D possibly corresponds to TRBD1 (5 bases). The CDR3 runs 12 residues. V was clipped by 2 bases and J by 5 bases, with 6 bases between them. Germline V CDR1 and CDR2: KGHSH, LQKENI. CDR3 region: CASSPSGTEAFF. The CDR3 DNA reads as TGTGCCAGCTCACCATCAGGGACTGAAGCTTTCTTT.

The gene calls are TRBV7-8 and TRBJ2-1, with a possible D match to TRBD2 (5 bases). With 1 base removed from V and 9 bases from J, the gap between germline ends came to 13 bases. The CDR3 loop spans 14 amino acids. The germline gives CDR1 SGHVS, CDR2 FQNEAQ. The CDR3 DNA reads as TGTGCCAGCAGCTTAGTCTCGGGTAGCGCTGAGCAGTTCTTC. Translating gives CASSLVSGSAEQFF.

The chain is built from TRBV6-6 and TRBJ2-1; 7 bases match TRBD2. The CDR3 runs 16 residues. The V and J ends lost 5 bases and 0 bases, in that order; junction bases with no gene match: 7. From germline, CDR1 is MNHNY and CDR2 SVGAGI (reference sequence). The CDR3 nucleotides are TGTGCCAGCAGTCAGAAGCGGGGCCGCTCCTACAATGAGCAGTTCTTC. It codes for CASSQKRGRSYNEQFF.

This chain links TRBV19 with TRBJ1-1; 9 nucleotides match TRBD1. CDR3 length equals 16 residues. Trimming removed 4 bases from V and 0 bases from J; junction bases left unmatched: 6. CDR1 and CDR2 from the germline V gene are LNHDA and SQIVND (reference sequence). CDR3 nucleotide sequence: TGTGCCAGTAGTAACACAGGGGGCGGTATGAACACTGAAGCTTTCTTT. It translates to CASSNTGGGMNTEAFF. Complete variable domain (other parts from reference TRBV19 and TRBJ1-1): DGGITQSPKYLFRKEGQNVTLSCEQNLNHDAMYWYRQDPGQGLRLIYYSQIVNDFQKGDIAEGYSVSREKKESFPLTVTSAQKNPTAFYLCASSNTGGGMNTEAFFGQGTRLTVV.

The chain couples TRBV5-6 to TRBJ2-7; 8 bases are a match to TRBD1. The CDR3 has 16 residues. Trimming cost V 0 bases and J 6 bases; bases outside gene matches: 11. Germline V gene sequence: CDR1 SGHDT, CDR2 YYEEEE. The CDR3 nucleotides read TGTGCCAGCAGCTTGGCGTGGACAGGGTTGTCGGGCGAGCAGTACTTC. This sequence encodes CASSLAWTGLSGEQYF.